This record concerns one T cell receptor beta chain sequence. Its antigen is as yet unknown. These data are taken from a study of shared clonotypes between healthy human individuals. Study conclusions and caveats: Generally, naive subsets (rather than memory subsets) showed larger estimated richness. All-four-donor shared clonotypes had higher generation probabilities than non-shared clonotypes did.

Measured with immunoSEQ multiplex PCR; TCRdb has only the in-frame clones, and not every one. The sample lists 550,000 to 850,000 clones, 74% occurring once. There were no recent acute infections or vaccinations among the donors, who were healthy HIV-negative adults. Everyone who donated was a Caucasian adult who lived in Nashville, Tennessee. The sequencing sample was made of memory CD4+ T cells sorted from blood. Regarding subset: CD45RA-negative fraction. The receptor comes from a woman aged 25-40 years in good health.

The CDR3 here is CASSEGGTVYEQYF. The DNA of the CDR3 is TGTGCCAGCAGTGAAGGGGGGACAGTCTACGAGCAGTACTTC. The rearrangement joins TRBV6-1 to TRBJ2-7; 7 bases agree with TRBD1. Germline lookup yields CDR1 MNHNS and CDR2 SASEGT. CDR3 length: 14 amino acids. V lost 1 base, J lost 3 bases, and 3 bases stayed unmatched.